What follows are 19 T cell receptor beta chains derived from one specimen sequenced in a study of T cell clonality in common variable immunodeficiency. The data were produced by immunoSEQ multiplex PCR, yet TCRdb's version contains in-frame clones alone and is incomplete. Sampling found over 20,000 clones, none seen once. No cognate antigen is known for these TCRs. General study findings and limits: Reportedly, TCR beta sequences from common variable immunodeficiency showed fewer deletions and N-nucleotide insertions.

Specimen: peripheral blood mononuclear cells. The receptors stem from a human donor with common variable immunodeficiency.

To note about this clone: The CDR3 end lies 3 residues beyond the end of the read and is filled in from the germline J gene. V and J are TRBV20-1 and TRBJ2-7, with 11 bases that match TRBD2. The CDR3 length is 15 residues. The germline CDR1 and CDR2 sequences are DFQATT and SNEGSKA (reference sequence). J was trimmed by 2 bases and V by 4 bases; bases with no gene match: 7. The sequenced CDR3 bases are TGCAGTGCTACCGCACGACTAGCGGGAACCTACGAG. Translation: CSATARLAGTYE. The entire CDR3 sequence reads CSATARLAGTYEQYF.

Regarding this clone: Coverage ceases 3 residues before the CDR3 finishes, and the germline J gene fills in the end. J is TRBJ2-5 and V is TRBV30; D possibly corresponds to TRBD2 (6 bases). V lost 3 bases and J lost 5, with 19 bases in between. CDR3 length: 15 residues. Germline loops: CDR1 GTSNPN, CDR2 SVGIG (reference sequence). CDR3 bases read: TGTGCCTGGAGCCTAAAGCGGGTGGGGAGGGAGACC. As protein: CAWSLKRVGRET. In full, the CDR3 is CAWSLKRVGRETQYF. Variable domain in full (rest from reference TRBV30 and TRBJ2-5): SQTIHQWPATLVQPVGSPLSLECTVEGTSNPNLYWYRQAAGRGLQLLFYSVGIGQISSEVPQNLSASRPQDRQFILSSKKLLLSDSGFYLCAWSLKRVGRETQYFGPGTRLLVL.

Only a few counts were recorded for this clone. The sequence runs out 3 residues before the end of the CDR3; the remainder is reconstructed from the germline J gene. The genes are TRBV7-9 and TRBJ2-4; TRBD2 is a possible D gene (6 bases). The CDR3 has 15 amino acids. CDR1 is SEHNR, CDR2 FQNEAQ, per germline (reference sequence). The sequenced part of the CDR3 DNA is TGTGCCAGCAGAGATAGCGGTGGACCTAGGGGCTAT. Translating it yields CASRDSGGPRGY. The full-length CDR3 reads as CASRDSGGPRGYQYF.

Concerning this clone itself: The CDR3 end is not reached by the read, which stops 3 residues before it; the germline J gene fills it in. The rearrangement links TRBV30 to TRBJ2-7; possibly TRBD1 for D (5 bases). V lost 2 bases to trimming and J lost 1 base, with 12 bases between them. Germline CDR1 and CDR2: GTSNPN and SVGIG (reference sequence). The CDR3 extends over 14 amino acids. CDR3 DNA (partial): TGTGCCTGGAGTCTCAGGGTCCCTTCCTACGAG. The encoded protein is CAWSLRVPSYE. The CDR3 in full is CAWSLRVPSYEQYF.

On this clone: The CDR3 end is not reached by the read, which stops 3 residues before it; the germline J gene fills it in. This chain uses TRBV19 with TRBJ2-7; D may be TRBD1 (5 bases). CDR1 and CDR2 (germline): LNHDA, SQIVND (reference sequence). V lost 5 bases and J lost 4, with 18 bases in between. The CDR3 sequence is 15 residues long. The CDR3 bases that were read are TGTGCCAGTAGTCTCCGGGCTGGGGCATCTTACGAG. Translating gives CASSLRAGASYE. The entire CDR3 is CASSLRAGASYEQYF. The full variable domain, completed using reference TRBV19 and TRBJ2-7, is DGGITQSPKYLFRKEGQNVTLSCEQNLNHDAMYWYRQDPGQGLRLIYYSQIVNDFQKGDIAEGYSVSREKKESFPLTVTSAQKNPTAFYLCASSLRAGASYEQYFGPGTRLTVT.

This clone was seen many times. The read finishes 3 residues shy of the CDR3 end, and the germline J gene is used to complete it. The chain joins TRBV18 to TRBJ2-1, with 8 bases matching TRBD2. The CDR3 loop spans 16 amino acids. Germline V gene lookup returns CDR1 KGHSH and CDR2 LQKENI. After removal of 6 bases from V and 6 bases from J, the junction contained 13 bases not matched to a gene. The sequenced CDR3 bases are TGTGCCAGCTCCCAGGCCGGGACTAGTTCTCGCAATGAG. As protein: CASSQAGTSSRNE. The whole CDR3 protein is CASSQAGTSSRNEQFF.

This clone has more than one count but fewer than ten. The read ends 3 residues before the CDR3 terminus; that terminus is restored from the germline J gene. V is TRBV7-3 and J is TRBJ2-1, with 10 bases matching TRBD2. CDR3 length: 15 residues. The V gene end was trimmed by 5 bases and the J gene end by 8 bases; junction bases not matched to a gene: 9. Germline V gives CDR1 SGHTA, CDR2 FQGTGA. CDR3 sequence reads: CASSPSSGRVYEQFF. CDR3 DNA, as far as it was read: TGTGCCAGCAGCCCCTCGAGCGGGAGGGTCTATGAG.

The table lists this clone with a few counts. The CDR3 is cut off 3 residues early in the read; its end comes from the germline J gene. This chain uses TRBV7-6 with TRBJ2-7; 10 bases map to TRBD1. The CDR3 runs 15 residues. The trim removed 5 bases at V and 6 bases at J, leaving 10 bases unmatched. Germline V lookup: CDR1 SGHVS, CDR2 FNYEAQ. CDR3 protein: CASSRDRGPGSEQYF. The CDR3 DNA, read in part, is TGTGCCAGCAGCCGCGACAGGGGGCCAGGAAGCGAG. The whole variable domain, remainder taken from reference TRBV7-6 and TRBJ2-7, is GAGVSQSPRYKVTKRGQDVALRCDPISGHVSLYWYRQALGQGPEFLTYFNYEAQQDKSGLPNDRFSAERPEGSISTLTIQRTEQRDSAMYRCASSRDRGPGSEQYFGPGTRLTVT.

This clone was seen a few times. The CDR3 extends 3 residues past the end of the read, so its final part is completed from the germline J gene. The V and J genes are TRBV7-2 and TRBJ2-7; D perhaps matches TRBD1 (6 bases). Germline V gene data show CDR1 as SGHTA and CDR2 as FQGNSA. Trimming shortened V by 5 bases and J by 3 bases, and 11 bases separated the two germline ends. This CDR3 region has 13 residues. The part of the CDR3 DNA that was read is TGTGCCAGCAGCATAGAACAGGGCTACGAG. This encodes CASSIEQGYE. The CDR3 as a whole reads CASSIEQGYEQYF.

Concerning this clone: The read comes to an end 3 residues before the CDR3 does, leaving the germline J gene to fill in the end. The chain employs TRBV7-9 and TRBJ1-1; D is unclear. Germline loops: CDR1 SEHNR, CDR2 FQNEAQ (reference sequence). With 5 bases removed from V and 1 base from J, the gap between germline ends came to 8 bases. The CDR3 length is 13 residues. The DNA read from the CDR3 is TGTGCCAGCAGCACTACTTGGAACACTGAA. Protein: CASSTTWNTE. The entire CDR3 protein reads CASSTTWNTEAFF.

This clone has a handful of counts. The CDR3: CASSNRPVRSEAFF. Partial CDR3 DNA: TGTGCCAGCAGCAACAGGCCGGTCCGCTCTGAA. The chain combines TRBV5-6 with TRBJ1-1; TRBD1 is a possible D gene (5 bases). The observed sequence ends 3 residues before the CDR3 terminus, with the missing tail filled in from the germline J gene. Trimming stripped 4 bases from V and 6 bases from J, with 16 bases between. The CDR3 sequence is 14 residues long. Germline values: CDR1 SGHDT, CDR2 YYEEEE.

This clone is medium-sized by share. The DNA ends 3 residues before the CDR3 does, and the rest of the CDR3 is filled in from the germline J gene. V and J are TRBV19 and TRBJ2-2; the D gene could be TRBD1 or TRBD2 (6 bases each). The V end was cut by 4 bases, the J end by 3 bases, with 12 bases between. The CDR3 totals 15 residues. CDR1 is LNHDA, CDR2 SQIVND, per germline (reference sequence). The CDR3 spells CASSKGEAHTGELFF. The covered CDR3 bases are TGTGCCAGTAGTAAGGGGGAGGCCCACACCGGGGAG.

Remarks on this clone: With the read ending 3 residues before the CDR3 end, the germline J gene is used to fill in that end. This chain links TRBV19 with TRBJ2-1, with 7 bases lining up with TRBD1. The V gene's germline CDR1 is LNHDA and CDR2 SQIVND (reference sequence). The length of the CDR3 is 15 residues. V was clipped by 7 bases and J by 2 bases; unmatched bases: 8. The CDR3 here is CASTLTGTAYNEQFF. CDR3 DNA (partial): TGTGCCAGTACCCTTACCGGGACAGCCTACAATGAG.

Many counts were recorded for this clone. The observed sequence ends 3 residues before the CDR3 terminus, with the missing tail filled in from the germline J gene. J is TRBJ2-3 and V is TRBV6-4; the match to TRBD2 covers 7 bases. The CDR3 totals 15 residues. Germline values: CDR1 MRHNA, CDR2 SNTAGT. V dropped 2 bases and J dropped 0; count of bases not matched to a gene: 2. This CDR3 reads CASSDVAGSTDTQYF. The sequenced CDR3 bases are TGTGCCAGCAGTGACGTAGCGGGTAGCACAGATACG.

This clone appeared a few times. Read coverage stops 3 residues before the CDR3 terminus; the germline J gene supplies the remainder. The chain has TRBV5-1 and TRBJ1-2; 8 positions agree with TRBD1. CDR3 length equals 16 residues. Looked up from germline, CDR1 is SGHRS and CDR2 is YFSETQ. V lost 2 bases and J lost 4; bases outside the gene matches: 10. The sequenced part of the CDR3 DNA is TGCGCCAGCAGCTTTAGACAGGGGCCCCCCGGCTATGGC. As protein: CASSFRQGPPGYG. From start to end, the CDR3 is CASSFRQGPPGYGYTF.

As concerns this clone: The CDR3 extends 3 residues past the end of the read, so its final part is completed from the germline J gene. The rearrangement joins TRBV19 to TRBJ2-1; possible D gene TRBD1, 6 bases. Germline V gene lookup returns CDR1 LNHDA and CDR2 SQIVND (reference sequence). V was clipped by 5 bases and J by 2 bases, with 13 bases between them. The length of the CDR3 is 15 residues. CDR3 loop: CASSRDIYAYNEQFF. The sequenced part of the CDR3 DNA is TGTGCCAGTAGTCGGGACATTTACGCCTACAATGAG.

Remarks on this clone: The read ends 3 residues early relative to the CDR3; the germline J gene fills the gap. The V gene is TRBV10-3, the J gene TRBJ2-7, with TRBD1 as a possible D gene (6 bases). Trimming shortened V by 0 bases and J by 4 bases, and 22 bases separated the two germline ends. The CDR3 has 18 residues. From germline, CDR1 is ENHRY and CDR2 SYGVKD. CDR3: CAISESGGRGRGIYEQYF. The sequenced part of the CDR3 DNA is TGTGCCATCAGTGAGTCTGGGGGCAGGGGTAGGGGGATATACGAG.

The table lists this clone with many counts. The chain's CDR3 is CASSALIRSNQPQHF. The DNA read from the CDR3 is TGTGCCAGCAGCGCGCTAATTCGTAGCAATCAGCCC. This chain uses TRBV28 with TRBJ1-5; unclear D gene. The read gets to within 3 residues of the CDR3 end, and the germline J gene fills in the rest. Trimming removed 6 bases at V and 0 bases at J, with 12 bases between. Looked up from germline, CDR1 is MDHEN and CDR2 is SYDVKM. CDR3 length: 15 residues. Full variable domain (missing parts from reference TRBV28 and TRBJ1-5): DVKVTQSSRYLVKRTGEKVFLECVQDMDHENMFWYRQDPGLGLRLIYFSYDVKMKEKGDIPEGYSVSREKKERFSLILESASTNQTSMYLCASSALIRSNQPQHFGDGTRLSIL.

This clone was seen only a few times. The CDR3 loop is CASSSEIDNEQFF. Partial CDR3 DNA: TGTGCCAGCAGCTCCGAGATAGACAATGAG. The chain carries TRBV11-1 and TRBJ2-1; D gene uncertain. Read sequence stops 3 residues before the CDR3 end, and the germline J gene provides the missing end. Germline V gene lookup returns CDR1 SGHAT and CDR2 FQDESV (reference sequence). The germline V and J ends were trimmed by 4 bases and 5 bases, with 9 bases remaining between them. This CDR3 spans 13 amino acids.